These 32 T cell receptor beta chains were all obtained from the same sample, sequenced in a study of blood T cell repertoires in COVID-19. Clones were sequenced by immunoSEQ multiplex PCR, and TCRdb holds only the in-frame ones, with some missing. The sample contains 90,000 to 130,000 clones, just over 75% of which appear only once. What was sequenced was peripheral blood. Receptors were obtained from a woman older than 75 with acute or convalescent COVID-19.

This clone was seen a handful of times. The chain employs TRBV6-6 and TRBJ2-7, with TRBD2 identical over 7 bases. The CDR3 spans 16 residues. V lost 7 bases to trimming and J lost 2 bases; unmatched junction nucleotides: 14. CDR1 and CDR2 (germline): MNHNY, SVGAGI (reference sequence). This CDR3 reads CASIPTGRGTTYEQYF. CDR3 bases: TGTGCCAGCATCCCCACGGGGCGGGGGACCACCTACGAGCAGTACTTC.

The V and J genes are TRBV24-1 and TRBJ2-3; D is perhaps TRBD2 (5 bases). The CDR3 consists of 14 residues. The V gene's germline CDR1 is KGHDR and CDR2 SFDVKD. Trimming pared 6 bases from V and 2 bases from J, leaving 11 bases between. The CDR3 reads CATSSQRYTDTQYF. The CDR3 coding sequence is TGTGCCACCAGTAGCCAGCGGTACACAGATACGCAGTATTTT.

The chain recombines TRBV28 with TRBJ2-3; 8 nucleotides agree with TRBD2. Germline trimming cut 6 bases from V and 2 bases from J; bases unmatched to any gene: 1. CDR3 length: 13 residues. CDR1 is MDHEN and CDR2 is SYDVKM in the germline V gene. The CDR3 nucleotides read TGTGCCAGCAGACTAGCGGCCACAGATACGCAGTATTTT. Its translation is CASRLAATDTQYF.

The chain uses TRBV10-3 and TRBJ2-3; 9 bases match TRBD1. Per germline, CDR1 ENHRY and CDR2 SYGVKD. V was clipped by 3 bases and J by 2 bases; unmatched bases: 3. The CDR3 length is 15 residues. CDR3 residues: CAISDDRGATDTQYF. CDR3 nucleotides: TGTGCCATCAGTGATGACAGGGGGGCCACAGATACGCAGTATTTT.

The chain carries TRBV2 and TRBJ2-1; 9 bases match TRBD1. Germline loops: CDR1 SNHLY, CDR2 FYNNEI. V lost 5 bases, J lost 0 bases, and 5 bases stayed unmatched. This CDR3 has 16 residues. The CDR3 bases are TGTGCCAGCAGTAAACAGGGGGCGGGCTCCTACAATGAGCAGTTCTTC. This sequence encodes CASSKQGAGSYNEQFF.

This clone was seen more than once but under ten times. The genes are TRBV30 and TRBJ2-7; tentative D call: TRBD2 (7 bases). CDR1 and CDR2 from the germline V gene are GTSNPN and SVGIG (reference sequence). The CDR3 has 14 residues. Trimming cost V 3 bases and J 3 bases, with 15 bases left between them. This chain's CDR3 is CAWSKGGPIYEQYF. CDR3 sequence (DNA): TGTGCCTGGAGCAAGGGGGGGCCCATCTACGAGCAGTACTTC.

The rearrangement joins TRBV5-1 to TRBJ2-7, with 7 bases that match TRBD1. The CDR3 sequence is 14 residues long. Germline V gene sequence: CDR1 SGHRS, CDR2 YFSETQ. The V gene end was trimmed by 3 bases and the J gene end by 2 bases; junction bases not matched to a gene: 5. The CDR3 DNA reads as TGCGCCAGCAGCTACGACAGGGCCACCTACGAGCAGTACTTC. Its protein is CASSYDRATYEQYF.

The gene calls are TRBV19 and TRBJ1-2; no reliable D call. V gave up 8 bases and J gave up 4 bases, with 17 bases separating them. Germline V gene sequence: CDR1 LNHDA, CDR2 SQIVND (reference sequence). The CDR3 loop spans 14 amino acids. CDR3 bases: TGTGCCAGTCAACAGAACCAAATATCCTATGGCTACACCTTC. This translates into CASQQNQISYGYTF. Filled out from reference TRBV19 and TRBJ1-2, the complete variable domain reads DGGITQSPKYLFRKEGQNVTLSCEQNLNHDAMYWYRQDPGQGLRLIYYSQIVNDFQKGDIAEGYSVSREKKESFPLTVTSAQKNPTAFYLCASQQNQISYGYTFGSGTRLTVV.

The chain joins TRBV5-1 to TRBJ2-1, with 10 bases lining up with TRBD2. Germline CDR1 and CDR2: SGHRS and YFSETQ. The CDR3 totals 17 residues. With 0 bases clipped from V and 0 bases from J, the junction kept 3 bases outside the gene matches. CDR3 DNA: TGCGCCAGCAGCTTGGTAGCGGGAGGTCGCTCCTACAATGAGCAGTTCTTC. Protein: CASSLVAGGRSYNEQFF.

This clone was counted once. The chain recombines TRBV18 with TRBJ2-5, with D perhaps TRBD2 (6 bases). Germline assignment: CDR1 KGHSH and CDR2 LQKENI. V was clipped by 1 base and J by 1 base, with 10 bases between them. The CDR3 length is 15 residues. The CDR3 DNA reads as TGTGCCAGCTCACCACGAGGGGAGGTCCAAGAGACCCAGTACTTC. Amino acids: CASSPRGEVQETQYF.

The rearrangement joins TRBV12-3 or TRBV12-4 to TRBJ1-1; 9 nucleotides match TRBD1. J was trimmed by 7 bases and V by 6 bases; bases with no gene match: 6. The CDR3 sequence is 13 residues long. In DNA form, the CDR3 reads TGTGCCAGCAGAGGACAGGGGCGAGGTGAAGCTTTCTTT. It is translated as CASRGQGRGEAFF.

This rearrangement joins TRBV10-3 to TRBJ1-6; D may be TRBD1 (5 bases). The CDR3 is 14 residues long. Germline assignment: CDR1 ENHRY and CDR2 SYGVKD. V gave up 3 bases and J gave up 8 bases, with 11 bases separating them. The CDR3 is CAISDRQLDSPLHF. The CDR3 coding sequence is TGTGCCATCAGTGATAGACAGCTAGATTCACCCCTCCACTTT.

This CDR3 reads CASAGAQETQYF. In nucleotides, the CDR3 is TGTGCCAGCGCGGGAGCTCAAGAGACCCAGTACTTC. The chain is built from TRBV18 and TRBJ2-5, with 7 bases lining up with TRBD2. The CDR3 contains 12 residues. The V gene's germline CDR1 is KGHSH and CDR2 LQKENI. Germline trimming cut 8 bases from V and 2 bases from J; bases unmatched to any gene: 2.

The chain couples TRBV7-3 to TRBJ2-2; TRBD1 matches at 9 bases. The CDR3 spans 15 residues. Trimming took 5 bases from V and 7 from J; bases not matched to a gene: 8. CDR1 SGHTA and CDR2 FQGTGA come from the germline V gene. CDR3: CASSIQGARNGELFF. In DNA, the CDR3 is TGTGCCAGCAGCATACAGGGGGCGCGTAACGGGGAGCTGTTTTTT.

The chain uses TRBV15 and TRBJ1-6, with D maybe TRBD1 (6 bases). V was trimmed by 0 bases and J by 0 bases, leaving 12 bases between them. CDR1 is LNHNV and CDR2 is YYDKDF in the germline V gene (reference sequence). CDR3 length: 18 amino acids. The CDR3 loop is CATSRDRGASSYNSPLHF. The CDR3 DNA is TGTGCCACCAGCAGAGATCGGGGGGCTAGCTCCTATAATTCACCCCTCCACTTT.

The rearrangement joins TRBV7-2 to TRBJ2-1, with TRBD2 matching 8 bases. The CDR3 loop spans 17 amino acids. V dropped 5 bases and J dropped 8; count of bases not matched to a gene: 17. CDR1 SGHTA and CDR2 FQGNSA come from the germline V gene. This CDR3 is CASSIRPPGLGADEQFF. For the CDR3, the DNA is TGTGCCAGCAGCATCCGACCTCCGGGACTAGGGGCGGATGAGCAGTTCTTC.

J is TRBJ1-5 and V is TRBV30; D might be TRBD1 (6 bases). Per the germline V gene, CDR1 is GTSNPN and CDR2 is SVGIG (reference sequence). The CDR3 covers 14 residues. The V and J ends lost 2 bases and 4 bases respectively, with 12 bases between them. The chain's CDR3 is CAWSYGTFNQPQHF. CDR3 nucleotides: TGTGCCTGGAGTTACGGGACATTTAATCAGCCCCAGCATTTT.

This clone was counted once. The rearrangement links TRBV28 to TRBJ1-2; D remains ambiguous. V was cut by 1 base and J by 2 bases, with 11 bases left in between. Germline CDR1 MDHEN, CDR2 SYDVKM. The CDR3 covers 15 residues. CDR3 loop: CASSLSRAGNYGYTF. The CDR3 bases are TGTGCCAGCAGTTTATCGAGGGCGGGAAACTATGGCTACACCTTC.

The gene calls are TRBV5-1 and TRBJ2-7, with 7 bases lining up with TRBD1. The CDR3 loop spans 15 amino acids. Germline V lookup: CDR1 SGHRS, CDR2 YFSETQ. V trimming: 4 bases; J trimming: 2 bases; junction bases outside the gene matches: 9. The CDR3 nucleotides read TGCGCCAGCAGCCCTTACGACAGGGTGCCCTACGAGCAGTACTTC. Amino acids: CASSPYDRVPYEQYF.

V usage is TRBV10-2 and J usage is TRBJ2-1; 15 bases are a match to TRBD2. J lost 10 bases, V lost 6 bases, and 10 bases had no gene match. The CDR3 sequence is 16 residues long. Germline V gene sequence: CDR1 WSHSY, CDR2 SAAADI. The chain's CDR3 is CASRDQGLAGGREQFF. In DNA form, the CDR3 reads TGCGCCAGCAGGGACCAGGGACTAGCGGGGGGTAGGGAGCAGTTCTTC.

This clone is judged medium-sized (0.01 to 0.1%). CDR3 DNA: TGTGCCACCAGCGACCCCAGGGGGCTCCTGACTGGGGCCAACGTCCTGACTTTC. Protein: CATSDPRGLLTGANVLTF. The chain employs TRBV15 and TRBJ2-6; 8 positions agree with TRBD1. J was trimmed by 2 bases and V by 5 bases; bases with no gene match: 11. The length of the CDR3 is 18 residues. Germline lookup yields CDR1 LNHNV and CDR2 YYDKDF (reference sequence).

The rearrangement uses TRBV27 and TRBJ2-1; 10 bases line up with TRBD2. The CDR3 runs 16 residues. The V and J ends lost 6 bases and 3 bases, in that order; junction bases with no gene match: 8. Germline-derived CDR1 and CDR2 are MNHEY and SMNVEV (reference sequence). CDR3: CASREIAGGIYNEQFF. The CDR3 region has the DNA TGTGCCAGCAGAGAAATAGCGGGGGGTATCTACAATGAGCAGTTCTTC.

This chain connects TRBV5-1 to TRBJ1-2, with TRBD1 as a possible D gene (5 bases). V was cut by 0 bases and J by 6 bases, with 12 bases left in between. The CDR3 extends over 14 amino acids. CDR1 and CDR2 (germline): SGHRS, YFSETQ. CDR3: CASSLVGRVDGYTF. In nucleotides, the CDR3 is TGCGCCAGCAGCTTGGTCGGCAGGGTGGATGGCTACACCTTC.

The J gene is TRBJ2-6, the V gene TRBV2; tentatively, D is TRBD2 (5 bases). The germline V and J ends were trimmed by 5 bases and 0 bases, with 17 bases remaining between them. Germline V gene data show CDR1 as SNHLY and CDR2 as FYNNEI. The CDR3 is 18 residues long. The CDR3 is CASSILREQSSGANVLTF. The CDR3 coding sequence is TGTGCCAGCAGTATCCTCCGGGAACAAAGCTCTGGGGCCAACGTCCTGACTTTC.

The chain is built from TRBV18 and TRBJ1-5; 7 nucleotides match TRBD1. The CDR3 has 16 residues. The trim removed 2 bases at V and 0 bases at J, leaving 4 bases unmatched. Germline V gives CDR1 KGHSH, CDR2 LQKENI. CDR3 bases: TGTGCCAGCTCACCAGGTACAGGGGATAGCAATCAGCCCCAGCATTTT. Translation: CASSPGTGDSNQPQHF.

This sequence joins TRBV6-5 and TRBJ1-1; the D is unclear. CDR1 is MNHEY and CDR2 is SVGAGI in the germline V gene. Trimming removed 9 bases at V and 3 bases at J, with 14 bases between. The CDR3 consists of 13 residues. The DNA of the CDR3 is TGTGCCAGTTGGGCGGGAGATTACACTGAAGCTTTCTTT. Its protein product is CASWAGDYTEAFF.

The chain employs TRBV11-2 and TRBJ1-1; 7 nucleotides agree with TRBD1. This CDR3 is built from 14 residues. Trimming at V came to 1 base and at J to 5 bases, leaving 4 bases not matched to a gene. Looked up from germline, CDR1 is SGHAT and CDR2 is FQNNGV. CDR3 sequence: CASSLGLQGTEAFF. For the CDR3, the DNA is TGTGCCAGCAGCTTAGGGTTACAGGGGACTGAAGCTTTCTTT.

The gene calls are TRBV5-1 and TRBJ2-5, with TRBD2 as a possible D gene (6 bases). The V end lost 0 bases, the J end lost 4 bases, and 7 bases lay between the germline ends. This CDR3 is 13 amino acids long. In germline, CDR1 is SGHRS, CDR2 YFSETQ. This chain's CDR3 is CASSLGTIETQYF. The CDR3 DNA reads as TGCGCCAGCAGCTTGGGGACTATAGAGACCCAGTACTTC. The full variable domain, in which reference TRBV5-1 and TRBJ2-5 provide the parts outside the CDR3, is KAGVTQTPRYLIKTRGQQVTLSCSPISGHRSVSWYQQTPGQGLQFLFEYFSETQRNKGNFPGRFSGRQFSNSRSEMNVSTLELGDSALYLCASSLGTIETQYFGPGTRLLVL.

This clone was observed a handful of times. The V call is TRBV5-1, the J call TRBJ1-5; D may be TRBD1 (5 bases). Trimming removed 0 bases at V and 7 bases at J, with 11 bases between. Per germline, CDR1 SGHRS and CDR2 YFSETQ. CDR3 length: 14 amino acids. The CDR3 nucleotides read TGCGCCAGCAGCTTGGACGGGGGTTACCAGCCCCAGCATTTT. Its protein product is CASSLDGGYQPQHF.

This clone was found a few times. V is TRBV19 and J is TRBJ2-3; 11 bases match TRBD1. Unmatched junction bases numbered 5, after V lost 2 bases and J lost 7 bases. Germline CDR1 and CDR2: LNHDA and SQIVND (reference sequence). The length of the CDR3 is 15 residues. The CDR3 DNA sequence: TGTGCCAGTAGTATATTGGGGGACAGGGGGAATACGCAGTATTTT. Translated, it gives CASSILGDRGNTQYF.

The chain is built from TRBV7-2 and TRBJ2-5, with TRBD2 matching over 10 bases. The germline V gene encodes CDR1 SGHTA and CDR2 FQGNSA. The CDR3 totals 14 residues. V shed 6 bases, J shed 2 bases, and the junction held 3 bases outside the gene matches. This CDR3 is CASRWTSGQETQYF. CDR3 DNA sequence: TGTGCCAGCAGGTGGACTAGCGGTCAAGAGACCCAGTACTTC.

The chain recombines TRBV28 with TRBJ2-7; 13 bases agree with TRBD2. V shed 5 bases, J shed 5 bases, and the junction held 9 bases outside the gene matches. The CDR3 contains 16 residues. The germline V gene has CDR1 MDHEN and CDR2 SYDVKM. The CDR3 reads CASSTRTSGSGDEQYF. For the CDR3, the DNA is TGTGCCAGCAGTACCCGGACTAGCGGGAGTGGTGACGAGCAGTACTTC.